Listed here are 25 T cell receptor beta chains from one sample, sequenced in a study of post-analysis software for immune sequencing data. Study findings and constraints: Comparison of patients with controls showed four or five TRBV segments more frequent in patients, TRBV5-6, TRBV5-1 and TRBV20-1 among them.

Unique molecular identifiers featured in each of the TCR beta cDNA libraries. TCRdb used MiXCR to reprocess the PCR reads, holding one entry per CDR3 protein. In the table there are some 800,000 distinct CDR3 sequences, around 42% of which are singletons. No cognate antigen is known for these TCRs. Material: blood. All receptors come from a girl aged 10 to 17 with multiple sclerosis.

As concerns this clonotype: One end of the junction does not line up with germline, which may come from a read error. The chain combines TRBV29-1 with TRBJ2-7; 16 bases agree with TRBD2. CDR3 length: 17 residues. Germline V gene sequence: CDR1 SQVTM, CDR2 ANQGSEA. Here the CDR3 DNA reads TGTAGCGTTGATACTCCGGGACTAGCGGGAGGGGCCTACGAGCAGTACTTC. Protein sequence: CSVDTPGLAGGAYEQYF.

J is TRBJ2-3 and V is TRBV20-1, with D maybe TRBD2 (6 bases). This CDR3 contains 14 residues. CDR1 is DFQATT, CDR2 SNEGSKA, per germline (reference sequence). With 2 bases removed from V and 6 bases from J, the gap between germline ends came to 15 bases. The CDR3 sequence: CSARYSGSTDTQYF. CDR3 in DNA: TGCAGTGCTAGATATAGCGGCTCCACGGATACGCAGTATTTT.

This clonotype has only a few counts. This chain links TRBV29-1 with TRBJ2-1; possible D gene TRBD2, 5 bases. Germline V gives CDR1 SQVTM, CDR2 ANQGSEA. The V end was cut by 6 bases, the J end by 7 bases, with 13 bases between. The CDR3 is made up of 12 amino acids. The CDR3 sequence: CSVGLGGNEQFF. In DNA, the CDR3 is TGCAGCGTGGGCCTCGGCGGGAATGAGCAGTTCTTC.

The chain uses TRBV28 and TRBJ2-3; D possibly uses TRBD1 or TRBD2 (5 bases each). V shed 4 bases and J shed 3 bases, with 8 bases lying between them. CDR1 MDHEN and CDR2 SYDVKM come from the germline V gene. The CDR3 is 13 residues long. The CDR3 nucleotides read TGTGCCAGCAGTTGGGACGATACAGATACGCAGTATTTT. It yields the protein CASSWDDTDTQYF.

Note on this clonotype: A read error may produce the germline difference seen at one junction end. This sequence joins TRBV6-2 or TRBV6-3 and TRBJ2-4; TRBD2 matches at 7 bases. The end of the DNA aligns better with TRBJ2-7, so the J call may be wrong. CDR1 is MNHEY, CDR2 SVGEGT, per germline. The CDR3 has 13 amino acids. The CDR3 nucleotides read TGTACCAGCGGGAAACGGCGGGACTACGAGCAGTACTTC. Its translation: CTSGKRRDYEQYF.

This clonotype was seen a few times. The rearrangement joins TRBV29-1 to TRBJ2-5; D possibly corresponds to TRBD2 (7 bases). V gave up 4 bases and J gave up 5 bases, with 11 bases separating them. Germline loops: CDR1 SQVTM, CDR2 ANQGSEA. The length of the CDR3 is 12 residues. In nucleotides, the CDR3 is TGCAGCGTTGTGGGGGGGCGGGAGACCCAGTACTTC. Residues: CSVVGGRETQYF.

The chain has TRBV2 and TRBJ2-3; the match to TRBD2 covers 8 bases. Germline CDR1 SNHLY, CDR2 FYNNEI. The CDR3 loop spans 15 amino acids. J lost 0 bases, V lost 7 bases, and 6 bases had no gene match. The CDR3 spells CASNRAGDSTDTQYF. CDR3 sequence (DNA): TGTGCCAGCAACCGAGCGGGAGATAGCACAGATACGCAGTATTTT.

The V call is TRBV27, the J call TRBJ2-4; TRBD2 matches at 12 bases. The DNA end lines up better with TRBJ2-7; the J call may be wrong. CDR3 size: 13 residues. Germline V gene data show CDR1 as MNHEY and CDR2 as SMNVEV (reference sequence). The CDR3 sequence is CASRLAGGSEQYF. The CDR3, as DNA: TGTGCCAGCAGACTAGCGGGAGGAAGCGAGCAGTACTTC.

The chain carries TRBV6-2 or TRBV6-3 and TRBJ1-5; 12 nucleotides line up with TRBD1. The CDR3 length is 18 residues. Per germline, CDR1 MNHEY and CDR2 SVGEGT. After removal of 0 bases from V and 4 bases from J, the junction contained 7 bases not matched to a gene. The CDR3 nucleotides are TGTGCCAGCAGTTACTCCCCAGGGACAGGGGGCGCGAATCAGCCCCAGCATTTT. Translated, it gives CASSYSPGTGGANQPQHF.

As concerns this clonotype: Relative to the germline gene, one junction end is altered; a read error may explain this. The chain employs TRBV14 and TRBJ2-1; 11 bases line up with TRBD1. Looked up from germline, CDR1 is SGHDN and CDR2 is FVKESK. The CDR3 covers 19 residues. CDR3 amino acids: CAGSRLGQGVRDAYNEQFF. The CDR3 DNA reads TGTGCCGGCAGCCGCCTGGGACAGGGGGTTCGGGACGCCTACAATGAGCAGTTCTTC.

This chain connects TRBV13 to TRBJ2-7, with D tentatively TRBD2 (6 bases). V was pared by 0 bases and J by 0 bases, with 18 bases between. The CDR3 has 18 residues. Germline CDR1 reads PRHDT; CDR2 reads FYEKMQ (reference sequence). CDR3 DNA: TGTGCCAGCAGCTTAGGGGGCGGGATAGCCGATCCCTCCTACGAGCAGTACTTC. It yields the protein CASSLGGGIADPSYEQYF.

The chain combines TRBV4-1 with TRBJ2-1; D is unclear. The CDR3 consists of 16 residues. Trimming took off 0 bases at V and 4 bases at J, with 13 bases between the two ends. Germline V gives CDR1 MGHRA, CDR2 YSYEKL. This chain's CDR3 is CASSQDKAQLYNEQFF. CDR3 DNA: TGCGCCAGCAGCCAAGATAAAGCACAGCTGTACAATGAGCAGTTCTTC.

The chain recombines TRBV4-2 with TRBJ2-1; 8 nucleotides agree with TRBD1. J lost 4 bases, V lost 3 bases, and 11 bases had no gene match. Looked up from germline, CDR1 is LGHNA and CDR2 is YNFKEQ. The CDR3 length is 17 residues. CDR3 in DNA: TGTGCCAGCAGCCAGGTCCTCAGGGGGCGATTTTACAATGAGCAGTTCTTC. Residues: CASSQVLRGRFYNEQFF.

The V call is TRBV20-1, the J call TRBJ2-7; 9 positions agree with TRBD1. CDR1 is DFQATT, CDR2 SNEGSKA, per germline (reference sequence). J lost 2 bases, V lost 3 bases, and 11 bases had no gene match. The CDR3 runs to 16 residues. The CDR3 coding sequence is TGCAGTGCTAGTACCCTCAGGGACAGGGTCACCTACGAGCAGTACTTC. Its translation is CSASTLRDRVTYEQYF.

This clonotype was picked up a small number of times. The chain carries TRBV14 and TRBJ2-7; no definite D call. The J call is in doubt because the DNA end fits TRBJ2-5 better. This CDR3 contains 13 residues. Germline assignment: CDR1 SGHDN and CDR2 FVKESK. The chain's CDR3 is CASSQVAAETQYF. CDR3 coding DNA: TGTGCCAGCAGCCAAGTTGCAGCTGAGACCCAGTACTTC.

The CDR3, as DNA: TGCAGTGCTACACCCAGGACAGGCCCTCTAGCCAAAAACATTCAGTACTTC. Its translation: CSATPRTGPLAKNIQYF. The chain has TRBV20-1 and TRBJ2-4; 7 nucleotides match TRBD1. This CDR3 has 17 amino acids. Looked up from germline, CDR1 is DFQATT and CDR2 is SNEGSKA (reference sequence). The trim removed 4 bases at V and 0 bases at J, leaving 12 bases unmatched.

The genes are TRBV27 and TRBJ2-4; D might be TRBD1 or TRBD2, each matching 5 bases. CDR1 MNHEY and CDR2 SMNVEV come from the germline V gene (reference sequence). The CDR3 is 17 residues long. V was clipped by 5 bases and J by 0 bases, with 17 bases between them. The CDR3 spells CASSGHRRSQAKNIQYF. The CDR3 nucleotides read TGTGCCAGCAGTGGACACCGGAGGTCCCAAGCCAAAAACATTCAGTACTTC.

V usage is TRBV7-8 and J usage is TRBJ2-7; 10 bases match TRBD2. The J segment lost 2 bases and the V segment lost 2 bases, leaving 9 bases of the junction unmatched. Germline lookup yields CDR1 SGHVS and CDR2 FQNEAQ. The length of the CDR3 is 17 residues. CDR3 loop: CASSLLSVLAGAYEQYF. DNA for the CDR3: TGTGCCAGCAGCTTATTATCGGTGCTAGCGGGGGCCTACGAGCAGTACTTC.

With respect to this clonotype: At one end, the junction sequence differs from germline, possibly due to a read error. The chain is built from TRBV5-6 and TRBJ2-5; no definite D call. CDR1 is SGHDT, CDR2 YYEEEE, per germline. The CDR3 spans 14 residues. The CDR3 nucleotides read TGTGCCAGCAGCTTGCCTCTAGACCAAGAGACCCAGTGCTTC. It yields the protein CASSLPLDQETQCF.

The chain carries TRBV7-2 and TRBJ2-5, with a weak D call TRBD1 (5 bases). The end of the DNA aligns better with TRBJ2-7, so the J call may be wrong. Looked up from germline, CDR1 is SGHTA and CDR2 is FQGNSA. There are 16 residues in the CDR3. CDR3 nucleotide sequence: TGTGCCAGCAGCTTAGTTGGTGGCAGGGCAGGCTACGAGCAGTACTTC. Its translation is CASSLVGGRAGYEQYF.

The gene calls are TRBV29-1 and TRBJ1-2, with a weak D call TRBD1 (6 bases). V gave up 7 bases and J gave up 5 bases, with 11 bases separating them. Germline V gives CDR1 SQVTM, CDR2 ANQGSEA. The CDR3 loop spans 11 amino acids. The CDR3 DNA reads as TGCAGCGCTCCGCAGGGGTATGGCTACACCTTC. Translated: CSAPQGYGYTF. The whole variable domain, remainder taken from reference TRBV29-1 and TRBJ1-2, is SAVISQKPSRDICQRGTSLTIQCQVDSQVTMMFWYRQQPGQSLTLIATANQGSEATYESGFVIDKFPISRPNLTFSTLTVSNMSPEDSSIYLCSAPQGYGYTFGSGTRLTVV.

This clonotype was observed a few times. This chain uses TRBV5-1 with TRBJ1-2; possible D gene TRBD1, 5 bases. The CDR3 is 13 amino acids. The V end was cut by 5 bases, the J end by 1 base, with 9 bases between. Per germline, CDR1 SGHRS and CDR2 YFSETQ. CDR3 DNA sequence: TGCGCCAGCAGGACAGAGAATAACTATGGCTACACCTTC. It is translated as CASRTENNYGYTF. Together with reference TRBV5-1 and TRBJ1-2, the CDR3 gives the full variable domain: KAGVTQTPRYLIKTRGQQVTLSCSPISGHRSVSWYQQTPGQGLQFLFEYFSETQRNKGNFPGRFSGRQFSNSRSEMNVSTLELGDSALYLCASRTENNYGYTFGSGTRLTVV.

For this clonotype: The junction does not match germline at one end; this may be a read error. CDR3 DNA sequence: TGTGCCGGCAGTGAAAGGTCGGGCAGGAACACTGAAGCTTTCTTT. It codes for CAGSERSGRNTEAFF. This sequence joins TRBV6-1 and TRBJ1-1; D not resolved. The germline gives CDR1 MNHNS, CDR2 SASEGT. The CDR3 length is 15 residues.

This clonotype has only one observation. The J gene is TRBJ2-7, the V gene TRBV5-8, with 8 bases lining up with TRBD2. The DNA end is more similar to TRBJ2-4, so the J call may be wrong. The germline CDR1 and CDR2 sequences are SGHTS and YDEGEE. The CDR3 extends over 14 amino acids. The CDR3 bases are TGTGCCAGCGGGACGAGCGGGAGCGGAAACATTCAGTACTTC. Protein sequence: CASGTSGSGNIQYF.

V and J are TRBV20-1 and TRBJ1-6, with 9 bases fitting TRBD1. Germline V CDR1 and CDR2: DFQATT, SNEGSKA (reference sequence). The CDR3 runs to 14 residues. V was pared by 4 bases and J by 8 bases, with 6 bases of the junction left unmatched. CDR3 amino acids: CSATGQGADSPLHF. For the CDR3, the DNA is TGCAGTGCTACGGGACAGGGTGCCGATTCACCCCTCCACTTT.